The clone carrying this T cell receptor (beta chain) was counted only a few times. Primers used in a second PCR of about 6 to 11 cycles were a sample-barcoded 5' primer and a J-beta primer mix. TCRdb reprocessed the 5' RACE reads with MiXCR, giving one entry per CDR3 protein. Among roughly 700,000 distinct CDR3 sequences listed, 49% were seen once. The source of the sample is a study of blood T cells in healthy people across ages. CDR1 is DFQATT and CDR2 is SNEGSKA in the germline V gene (reference sequence). CDR3 length: 17 residues. J gave up 2 bases and V 3 bases, and 11 bases lay outside the gene matches.

The sequenced material came from blood. This chain joins TRBV20-1 and TRBJ2-3; 10 nucleotides align to TRBD2. This TCR came from a woman between 55 and 75 years old in good health. DNA of the CDR3: TGCAGTGCTAGCCGTTGGGCTAGCGGGAGAATCACAGATACGCAGTATTTT. It encodes CSASRWASGRITDTQYF.